The 26 T cell receptor beta chains below were found in one sample sequenced in a study of T cell clonotyping in hematopoietic cell transplantation. The repertoire was sequenced with immunoSEQ multiplex PCR; TCRdb's copy has only in-frame clones and lacks some. Among under 30,000 clones, approximately 90% were seen once, and the ten largest hold about 10%. Sequences were derived from PBMCs, sampled 100 days after allogeneic stem cell transplant. These receptors were obtained from a female patient aged 50-59 years who had an allogeneic stem cell transplant from a related donor, so the T cells may come from the graft donor. Some clones in this sample may be carry-over from other donors' samples.

V gene TRBV29-1 combines with J gene TRBJ2-5; D is perhaps TRBD2 (5 bases). The V gene's germline CDR1 is SQVTM and CDR2 ANQGSEA. The CDR3 has 12 residues. Trimming stripped 5 bases from V and 2 bases from J, with 9 bases between. The CDR3 is CSVRTDQETQYF. The DNA of the CDR3 is TGCAGCGTTAGGACTGATCAAGAGACCCAGTACTTC.

V gene TRBV30 combines with J gene TRBJ1-2; D remains ambiguous. The V end lost 3 bases, the J end lost 4 bases, and 12 bases lay between the germline ends. This CDR3 comprises 13 residues. Germline V CDR1 and CDR2: GTSNPN, SVGIG (reference sequence). CDR3 sequence reads: CAWSLLTGYGYTF. In DNA, the CDR3 is TGTGCCTGGAGCCTATTGACCGGCTATGGCTACACCTTC. Full variable domain (missing parts from reference TRBV30 and TRBJ1-2): SQTIHQWPATLVQPVGSPLSLECTVEGTSNPNLYWYRQAAGRGLQLLFYSVGIGQISSEVPQNLSASRPQDRQFILSSKKLLLSDSGFYLCAWSLLTGYGYTFGSGTRLTVV.

This rearrangement joins TRBV6-5 to TRBJ1-4; 7 nucleotides line up with TRBD1. The CDR3 runs to 12 residues. Germline V lookup: CDR1 MNHEY, CDR2 SVGAGI. The V segment lost 6 bases and the J segment 12 bases; nucleotides outside the gene matches: 7. The CDR3 DNA reads TGTGCCAGCAGAGCCGGGACAGAAGAACTGTTTTTT. Its translation is CASRAGTEELFF.

The chain has TRBV7-9 and TRBJ2-7; D perhaps matches TRBD1 (6 bases). Between the trimmed V and J ends, which lost 3 bases and 7 bases, there was a span of 13 bases. The CDR3 totals 13 residues. Germline V gives CDR1 SEHNR, CDR2 FQNEAQ (reference sequence). CDR3 nucleotides: TGTGCCAGCAGCTTGGCAGGGGTGGGAGAGCAGTACTTC. Protein: CASSLAGVGEQYF. Full variable domain (missing parts from reference TRBV7-9 and TRBJ2-7): DTGVSQNPRHKITKRGQNVTFRCDPISEHNRLYWYRQTLGQGPEFLTYFQNEAQLEKSRLLSDRFSAERPKGSFSTLEIQRTEQGDSAMYLCASSLAGVGEQYFGPGTRLTVT.

The chain employs TRBV5-6 and TRBJ1-6, with D hard to call. Trimming took off 1 base at V and 3 bases at J, with 11 bases between the two ends. Germline V gene lookup returns CDR1 SGHDT and CDR2 YYEEEE. The CDR3 extends over 16 amino acids. This CDR3 is CASSLQIAVYNSPLHF. DNA of the CDR3: TGTGCCAGCAGCTTGCAGATCGCCGTCTATAATTCACCCCTCCACTTT.

This chain links TRBV29-1 with TRBJ2-7, with D uncertain. CDR1 is SQVTM, CDR2 ANQGSEA, per germline. Trimming took 3 bases from V and 2 from J, leaving 8 bases between them. CDR3 length: 12 amino acids. As DNA, the CDR3 is TGCAGCGTTGACGGAGATACCTACGAGCAGTACTTC. Its protein product is CSVDGDTYEQYF.

This chain links TRBV9 with TRBJ1-2, with 8 nucleotides matching TRBD1. V shed 0 bases and J 7 bases; nucleotides not matched to a gene: 2. Germline V CDR1 and CDR2: SGDLS, YYNGEE. The CDR3 extends over 13 amino acids. CDR3 bases: TGTGCCAGCAGCGTAGCTACAGGGGGTGGCTACACCTTC. Translated, it gives CASSVATGGGYTF. The complete variable domain, with remaining parts taken from reference TRBV9 and TRBJ1-2, reads DSGVTQTPKHLITATGQRVTLRCSPRSGDLSVYWYQQSLDQGLQFLIQYYNGEERAKGNILERFSAQQFPDLHSELNLSSLELGDSALYFCASSVATGGGYTFGSGTRLTVV.

This chain connects TRBV19 to TRBJ1-2; TRBD1 matches at 9 bases. The germline V gene has CDR1 LNHDA and CDR2 SQIVND (reference sequence). The CDR3 consists of 13 residues. The junction had 1 base not matched to a gene; V was cut back by 5 bases and J by 3 bases. The DNA for the CDR3 is TGTGCCAGTAGTGGGACAGGGCACTATGGCTACACCTTC. It codes for CASSGTGHYGYTF.

The chain links TRBV5-1 to TRBJ1-1, with TRBD1 identical over 7 bases. The CDR3 covers 14 residues. Germline V CDR1 and CDR2: SGHRS, YFSETQ. V lost 9 bases, J lost 0 bases, and 8 bases stayed unmatched. CDR3 nucleotides: TGCGCCACCGCTCCCGACAGGGTGAACACTGAAGCTTTCTTT. This gives the protein CATAPDRVNTEAFF. The whole variable domain, filled in from reference TRBV5-1 and TRBJ1-1, reads KAGVTQTPRYLIKTRGQQVTLSCSPISGHRSVSWYQQTPGQGLQFLFEYFSETQRNKGNFPGRFSGRQFSNSRSEMNVSTLELGDSALYLCATAPDRVNTEAFFGQGTRLTVV.

The J gene is TRBJ1-1, the V gene TRBV6-1, with D tentatively TRBD1 (6 bases). CDR3 length: 13 residues. Germline values: CDR1 MNHNS, CDR2 SASEGT. The V gene lost 4 bases and the J gene lost 6 bases, with 12 bases spanning the gap. In nucleotides, the CDR3 is TGTGCCAGCAGTGTCTTGGGGGGCTCTGAAGCTTTCTTT. Translated: CASSVLGGSEAFF.

This clone is a singleton in its sample. The chain has TRBV19 and TRBJ2-1; perhaps TRBD1 as D (5 bases). The CDR3 consists of 15 residues. Germline assignment: CDR1 LNHDA and CDR2 SQIVND (reference sequence). V shed 6 bases and J shed 2 bases, with 14 bases lying between them. The DNA of the CDR3 is TGTGCCAGTAGCCTTGGGGCGGAAGCCTACAATGAGCAGTTCTTC. Its protein is CASSLGAEAYNEQFF.

The chain combines TRBV10-3 with TRBJ1-2; D remains unclear. V was clipped by 2 bases and J by 9 bases, with 13 bases between them. Germline loops: CDR1 ENHRY, CDR2 SYGVKD. This CDR3 has 13 residues. The CDR3 DNA follows: TGTGCCATCAGTGAGGAGGTGAGAACGAGCTACACCTTC. It translates to CAISEEVRTSYTF.

This chain uses TRBV5-1 with TRBJ2-7; TRBD2 matches 14 bases. Trimming cost V 3 bases and J 2 bases; bases outside gene matches: 4. Germline CDR1 reads SGHRS; CDR2 reads YFSETQ. This CDR3 spans 16 amino acids. The CDR3 sequence: CASSSGLAGGTYEQYF. The CDR3 DNA reads as TGCGCCAGCAGCTCCGGACTAGCGGGGGGCACCTACGAGCAGTACTTC.

This chain connects TRBV5-1 to TRBJ2-5; TRBD2 is a possible D gene (5 bases). CDR3 length equals 15 residues. Trimming removed 6 bases at V and 4 bases at J, with 19 bases between. Germline assignment: CDR1 SGHRS and CDR2 YFSETQ. CDR3 DNA: TGCGCCAGCAAATCAAACGTCGAGGGTGGAGAGACCCAGTACTTC. Translating it yields CASKSNVEGGETQYF.

This chain connects TRBV5-4 to TRBJ1-2; TRBD1 might be the D (6 bases). V lost 2 bases to trimming and J lost 7 bases, with 15 bases between them. This CDR3 has 14 amino acids. Germline V gene data show CDR1 as SGHNT and CDR2 as YYREEE (reference sequence). CDR3 region: CASSLGRGSIGYTF. CDR3 DNA sequence: TGTGCCAGCAGCTTAGGCAGGGGATCAATTGGCTACACCTTC.

The chain joins TRBV5-6 to TRBJ1-4; 8 bases align to TRBD1. In germline, CDR1 is SGHDT, CDR2 YYEEEE. With 4 bases clipped from V and 6 bases from J, the junction kept 11 bases outside the gene matches. This CDR3 has 16 amino acids. The CDR3 spells CASSLGQGGHYEKLFF. The CDR3 DNA sequence: TGTGCCAGCAGCCTAGGACAGGGTGGTCACTATGAAAAACTGTTTTTT.

The rearrangement links TRBV5-8 to TRBJ2-3; possibly TRBD1 for D (6 bases). The CDR3 runs to 16 residues. CDR1 and CDR2 from the germline V gene are SGHTS and YDEGEE. V was clipped by 1 base and J by 0 bases, with 12 bases between them. Written as DNA, the CDR3 is TGTGCCAGCAGCTTGAGGGGCCAGGGGAGCACAGATACGCAGTATTTT. This translates into CASSLRGQGSTDTQYF.

This chain connects TRBV6-1 to TRBJ2-7, with D hard to call. The CDR3 consists of 13 residues. V dropped 2 bases and J dropped 3 bases, with 8 bases sitting between them. In germline, CDR1 is MNHNS, CDR2 SASEGT. CDR3 protein: CASSESRDYEQYF. DNA of the CDR3: TGTGCCAGCAGTGAAAGTAGGGACTACGAGCAGTACTTC.

This chain joins TRBV7-6 and TRBJ2-1; the match to TRBD2 covers 9 bases. The CDR3 sequence is 20 residues long. Germline trimming cut 2 bases from V and 0 bases from J; bases unmatched to any gene: 14. The germline gives CDR1 SGHVS, CDR2 FNYEAQ. The CDR3 DNA reads TGTGCCAGCAGCTTAAGGAGTCTAGCGGGGTCAATTTTCTCCTACAATGAGCAGTTCTTC. This translates into CASSLRSLAGSIFSYNEQFF.

This clone has just one count. The chain employs TRBV5-1 and TRBJ2-3; 9 bases are shared with TRBD2. The CDR3 is made up of 15 amino acids. The J segment lost 3 bases and the V segment lost 0 bases, leaving 2 bases of the junction unmatched. Looked up from germline, CDR1 is SGHRS and CDR2 is YFSETQ. The CDR3 here is CASSLASGVTDTQYF. CDR3 bases: TGCGCCAGCAGCTTGGCTAGCGGGGTTACAGATACGCAGTATTTT.

The V call is TRBV7-9, the J call TRBJ2-5, with 8 bases that match TRBD1. Germline V gives CDR1 SEHNR, CDR2 FQNEAQ (reference sequence). This CDR3 is built from 16 residues. V lost 2 bases and J lost 5; bases outside the gene matches: 10. In nucleotides, the CDR3 is TGTGCCAGCAGCTTAAAAAGACAGGGGACGGGGGAGACCCAGTACTTC. It translates to CASSLKRQGTGETQYF.

J is TRBJ1-5 and V is TRBV6-9; 9 bases agree with TRBD1. V lost 6 bases, J lost 5 bases, and 11 bases stayed unmatched. The germline gives CDR1 MNHGY, CDR2 SVAAGI. The CDR3 extends over 16 amino acids. This chain's CDR3 is CASSVNRGRRDQPQHF. CDR3 nucleotides: TGTGCCAGCAGCGTAAACAGGGGGCGCCGGGATCAGCCCCAGCATTTT.

This chain connects TRBV7-2 to TRBJ2-2; D is perhaps TRBD1 (6 bases). The V end lost 5 bases, the J end lost 4 bases, and 14 bases lay between the germline ends. CDR3 length: 15 amino acids. Germline values: CDR1 SGHTA, CDR2 FQGNSA. For the CDR3, the DNA is TGTGCCAGCAGCAGAAAGAAAGGGGGCACCGGGGAGCTGTTTTTT. It yields the protein CASSRKKGGTGELFF.

The V gene is TRBV10-3, the J gene TRBJ1-1; D perhaps matches TRBD1 (5 bases). V was trimmed by 3 bases and J by 7 bases, leaving 15 bases between them. Germline-derived CDR1 and CDR2 are ENHRY and SYGVKD. The CDR3 has 14 residues. The CDR3 is CAISDSRAWGEAFF. In DNA, the CDR3 is TGTGCCATCAGTGATAGCAGGGCTTGGGGTGAAGCTTTCTTT.

The chain carries TRBV11-2 and TRBJ2-7; D uncertain. The CDR3 runs to 11 residues. From germline, CDR1 is SGHAT and CDR2 FQNNGV. Trimming shortened V by 5 bases and J by 2 bases, and 4 bases separated the two germline ends. CDR3 DNA: TGTGCCAGCAGCGTCACCTACGAGCAGTACTTC. It yields the protein CASSVTYEQYF.

This chain uses TRBV6-6 with TRBJ1-4; D unclear. Germline CDR1 reads MNHNY; CDR2 reads SVGAGI (reference sequence). The CDR3 is 11 amino acids. Between the trimmed V and J ends, which lost 6 bases and 8 bases, there was a span of 7 bases. CDR3 in DNA: TGTGCCAGCAGCCTGGCGGAAAAACTGTTTTTT. This sequence encodes CASSLAEKLFF.